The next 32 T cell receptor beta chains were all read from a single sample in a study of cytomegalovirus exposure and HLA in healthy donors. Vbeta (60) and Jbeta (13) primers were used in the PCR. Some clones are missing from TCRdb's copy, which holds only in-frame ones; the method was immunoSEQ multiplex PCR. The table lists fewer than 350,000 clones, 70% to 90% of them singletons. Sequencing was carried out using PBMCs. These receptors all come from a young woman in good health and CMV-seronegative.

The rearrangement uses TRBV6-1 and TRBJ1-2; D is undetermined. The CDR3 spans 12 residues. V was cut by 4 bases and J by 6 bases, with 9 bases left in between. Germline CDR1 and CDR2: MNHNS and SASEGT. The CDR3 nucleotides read TGTGCCAGCAGTGGGCAAGTACATGGCTACACCTTC. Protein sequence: CASSGQVHGYTF.

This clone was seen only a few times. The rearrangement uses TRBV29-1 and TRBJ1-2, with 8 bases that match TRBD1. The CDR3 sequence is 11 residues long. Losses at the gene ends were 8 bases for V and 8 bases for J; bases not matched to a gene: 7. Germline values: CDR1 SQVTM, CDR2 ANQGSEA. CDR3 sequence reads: CSTWTGQGYTF. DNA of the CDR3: TGCAGCACCTGGACAGGGCAAGGCTACACCTTC. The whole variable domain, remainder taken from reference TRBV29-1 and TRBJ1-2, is SAVISQKPSRDICQRGTSLTIQCQVDSQVTMMFWYRQQPGQSLTLIATANQGSEATYESGFVIDKFPISRPNLTFSTLTVSNMSPEDSSIYLCSTWTGQGYTFGSGTRLTVV.

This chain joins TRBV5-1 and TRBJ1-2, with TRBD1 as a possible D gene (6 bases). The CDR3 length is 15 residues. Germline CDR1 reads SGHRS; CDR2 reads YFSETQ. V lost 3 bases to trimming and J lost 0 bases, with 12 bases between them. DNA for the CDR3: TGCGCCAGCAGCTCGGACAGCGGAGCTAACTATGGCTACACCTTC. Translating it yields CASSSDSGANYGYTF.

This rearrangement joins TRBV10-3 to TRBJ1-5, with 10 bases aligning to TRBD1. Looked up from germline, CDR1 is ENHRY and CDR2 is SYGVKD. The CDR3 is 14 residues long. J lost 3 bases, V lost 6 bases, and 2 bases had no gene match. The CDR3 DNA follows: TGTGCCATCAGGGACAGGGGGGACAATCAGCCCCAGCATTTT. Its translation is CAIRDRGDNQPQHF.

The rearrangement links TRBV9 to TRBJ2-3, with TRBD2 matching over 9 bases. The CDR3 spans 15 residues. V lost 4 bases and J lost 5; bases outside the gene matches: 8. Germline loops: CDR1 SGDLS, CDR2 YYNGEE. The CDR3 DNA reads TGTGCCAGCAGCTCCCTTGCGGGGGGGCAAGATACGCAGTATTTT. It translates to CASSSLAGGQDTQYF. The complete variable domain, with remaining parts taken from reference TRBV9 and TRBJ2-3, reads DSGVTQTPKHLITATGQRVTLRCSPRSGDLSVYWYQQSLDQGLQFLIQYYNGEERAKGNILERFSAQQFPDLHSELNLSSLELGDSALYFCASSSLAGGQDTQYFGPGTRLTVL.

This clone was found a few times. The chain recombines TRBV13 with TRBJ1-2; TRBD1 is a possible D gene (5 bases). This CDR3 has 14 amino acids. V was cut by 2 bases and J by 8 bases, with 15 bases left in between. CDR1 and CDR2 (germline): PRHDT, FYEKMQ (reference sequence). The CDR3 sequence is CASSLRQGLVGYTF. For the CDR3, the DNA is TGTGCCAGCAGCTTAAGGCAGGGCCTGGTGGGCTACACCTTC.

The CDR3 loop reads CASSLNRDRGPTDTQYF. CDR3 DNA: TGCGCCAGCAGCTTAAACCGGGACAGGGGGCCCACAGATACGCAGTATTTT. The genes are TRBV5-1 and TRBJ2-3; 12 bases are a match to TRBD1. J lost 2 bases, V lost 2 bases, and 6 bases had no gene match. The CDR3 has 17 residues. The germline gives CDR1 SGHRS, CDR2 YFSETQ.

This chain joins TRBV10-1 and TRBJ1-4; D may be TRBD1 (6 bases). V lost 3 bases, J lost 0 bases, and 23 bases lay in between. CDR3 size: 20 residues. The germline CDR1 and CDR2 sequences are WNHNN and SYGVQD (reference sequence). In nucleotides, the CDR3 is TGCGCCAGCAGTGACCCCTACGGGGGGCAGATCATTGCAACTAATGAAAAACTGTTTTTT. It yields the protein CASSDPYGGQIIATNEKLFF.

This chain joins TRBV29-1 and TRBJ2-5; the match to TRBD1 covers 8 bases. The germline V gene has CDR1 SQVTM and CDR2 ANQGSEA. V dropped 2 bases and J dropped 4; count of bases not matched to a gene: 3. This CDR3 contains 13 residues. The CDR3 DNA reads TGCAGCGTTGAACGTACAGGGGGAGAGACCCAGTACTTC. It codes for CSVERTGGETQYF.

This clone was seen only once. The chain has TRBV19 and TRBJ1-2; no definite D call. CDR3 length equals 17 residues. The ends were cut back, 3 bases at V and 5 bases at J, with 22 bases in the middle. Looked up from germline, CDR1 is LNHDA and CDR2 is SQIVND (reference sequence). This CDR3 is CASSMYGPPTPGYGYTF. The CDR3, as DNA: TGTGCCAGTAGTATGTATGGGCCCCCGACGCCTGGGTATGGCTACACCTTC.

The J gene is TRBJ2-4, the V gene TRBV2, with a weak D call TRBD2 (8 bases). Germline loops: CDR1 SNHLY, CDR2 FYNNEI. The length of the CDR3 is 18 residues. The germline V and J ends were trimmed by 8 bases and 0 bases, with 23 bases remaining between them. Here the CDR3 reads CASEGAGGYGRAKNIQYF. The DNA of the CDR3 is TGTGCCAGCGAGGGGGCGGGGGGATACGGGAGAGCCAAAAACATTCAGTACTTC. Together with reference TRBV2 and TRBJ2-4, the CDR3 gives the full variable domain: EPEVTQTPSHQVTQMGQEVILRCVPISNHLYFYWYRQILGQKVEFLVSFYNNEISEKSEIFDDQFSVERPDGSNFTLKIRSTKLEDSAMYFCASEGAGGYGRAKNIQYFGAGTRLSVL.

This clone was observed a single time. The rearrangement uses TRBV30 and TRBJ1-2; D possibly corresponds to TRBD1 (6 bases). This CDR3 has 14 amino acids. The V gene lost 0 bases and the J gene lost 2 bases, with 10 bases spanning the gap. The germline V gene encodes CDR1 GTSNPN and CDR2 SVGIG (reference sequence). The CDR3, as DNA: TGTGCCTGGAGTGTTCGACAGGCCAACTATGGCTACACCTTC. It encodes CAWSVRQANYGYTF. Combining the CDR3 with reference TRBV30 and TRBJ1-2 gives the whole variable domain SQTIHQWPATLVQPVGSPLSLECTVEGTSNPNLYWYRQAAGRGLQLLFYSVGIGQISSEVPQNLSASRPQDRQFILSSKKLLLSDSGFYLCAWSVRQANYGYTFGSGTRLTVV.

The CDR3 region is CASSYSRTGFYEQYF. The CDR3 DNA is TGTGCCAGCAGTTACTCTAGGACAGGGTTCTACGAGCAGTACTTC. The chain links TRBV6-5 to TRBJ2-5; 8 bases fit TRBD1. Matching the DNA end better, TRBJ2-7 makes the J call doubtful. Germline V lookup: CDR1 MNHEY, CDR2 SVGAGI. This CDR3 is built from 15 residues.

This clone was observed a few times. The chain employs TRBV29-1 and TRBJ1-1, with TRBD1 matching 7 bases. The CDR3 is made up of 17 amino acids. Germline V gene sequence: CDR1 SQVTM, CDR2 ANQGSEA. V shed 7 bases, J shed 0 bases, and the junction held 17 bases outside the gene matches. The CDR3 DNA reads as TGCAGCGCCGACCGGGACAGTGTTTCCCAATTGAACACTGAAGCTTTCTTT. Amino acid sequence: CSADRDSVSQLNTEAFF. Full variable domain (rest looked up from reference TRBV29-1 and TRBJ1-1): SAVISQKPSRDICQRGTSLTIQCQVDSQVTMMFWYRQQPGQSLTLIATANQGSEATYESGFVIDKFPISRPNLTFSTLTVSNMSPEDSSIYLCSADRDSVSQLNTEAFFGQGTRLTVV.

CDR3 bases: TGTGCCAGCTTAGGGGCGAGAAATAGCAATCAGCCCCAGCATTTT. It specifies CASLGARNSNQPQHF. The chain uses TRBV2 and TRBJ1-5; D is possibly TRBD1 (5 bases). Germline V gene sequence: CDR1 SNHLY, CDR2 FYNNEI. V shed 8 bases and J shed 0 bases, with 14 bases lying between them. The CDR3 is 15 residues long. Combining the CDR3 with reference TRBV2 and TRBJ1-5 gives the whole variable domain EPEVTQTPSHQVTQMGQEVILRCVPISNHLYFYWYRQILGQKVEFLVSFYNNEISEKSEIFDDQFSVERPDGSNFTLKIRSTKLEDSAMYFCASLGARNSNQPQHFGDGTRLSIL.

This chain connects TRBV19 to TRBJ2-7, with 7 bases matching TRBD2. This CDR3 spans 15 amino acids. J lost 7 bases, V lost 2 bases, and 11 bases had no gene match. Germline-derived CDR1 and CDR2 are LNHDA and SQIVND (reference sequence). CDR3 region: CASSILPPGGSEQYF. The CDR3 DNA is TGTGCCAGTAGTATACTTCCCCCGGGGGGAAGTGAGCAGTACTTC.

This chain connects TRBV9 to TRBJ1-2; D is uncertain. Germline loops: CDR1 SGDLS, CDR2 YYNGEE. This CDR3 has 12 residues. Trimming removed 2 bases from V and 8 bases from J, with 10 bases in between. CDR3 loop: CASSVSGSGYTF. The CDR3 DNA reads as TGTGCCAGCAGCGTGTCCGGGAGCGGCTACACCTTC.

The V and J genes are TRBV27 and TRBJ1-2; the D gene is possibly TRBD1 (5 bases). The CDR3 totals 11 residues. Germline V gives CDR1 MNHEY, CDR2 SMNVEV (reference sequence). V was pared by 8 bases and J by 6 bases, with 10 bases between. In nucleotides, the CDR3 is TGTGCCAGCTGGGGGGGGGATGGCTACACCTTC. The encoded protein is CASWGGDGYTF.

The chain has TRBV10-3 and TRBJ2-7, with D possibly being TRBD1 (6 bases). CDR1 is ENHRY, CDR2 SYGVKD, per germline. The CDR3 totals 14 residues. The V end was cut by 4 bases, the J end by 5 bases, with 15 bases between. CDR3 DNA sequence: TGTGCCATCAGTGTTAGGACAGCAATGGACGAGCAGTACTTC. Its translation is CAISVRTAMDEQYF.

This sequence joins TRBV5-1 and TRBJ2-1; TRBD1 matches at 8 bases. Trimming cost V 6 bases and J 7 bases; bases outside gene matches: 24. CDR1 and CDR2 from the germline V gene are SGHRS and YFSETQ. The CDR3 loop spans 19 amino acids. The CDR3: CASTYRSPTAGGLRNEQFF. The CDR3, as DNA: TGCGCCAGCACCTATAGAAGCCCGACGGCAGGGGGCCTACGGAATGAGCAGTTCTTC.

In nucleotides, the CDR3 is TGTGCCAGCAGCACAGACCCGGGACAGGGGGATCCCTACGAGCAGTACTTC. Protein sequence: CASSTDPGQGDPYEQYF. This chain uses TRBV9 with TRBJ2-7; TRBD1 matches at 11 bases. After removal of 4 bases from V and 2 bases from J, the junction contained 11 bases not matched to a gene. The CDR3 is 17 residues long. CDR1 SGDLS and CDR2 YYNGEE come from the germline V gene.

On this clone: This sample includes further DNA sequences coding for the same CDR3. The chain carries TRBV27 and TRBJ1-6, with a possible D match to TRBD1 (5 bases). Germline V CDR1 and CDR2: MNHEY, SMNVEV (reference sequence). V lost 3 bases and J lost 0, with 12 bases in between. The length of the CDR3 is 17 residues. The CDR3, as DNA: TGTGCCAGCAGTTTCCAGGGTCAAGGCTCCTATAATTCACCCCTCCACTTT. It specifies CASSFQGQGSYNSPLHF.

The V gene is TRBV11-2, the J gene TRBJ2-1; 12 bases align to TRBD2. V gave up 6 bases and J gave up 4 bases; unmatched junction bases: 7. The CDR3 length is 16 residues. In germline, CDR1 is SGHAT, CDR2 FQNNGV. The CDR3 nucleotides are TGTGCCAGCAGATATTTACTAGCGGGGGGATACAATGAGCAGTTCTTC. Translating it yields CASRYLLAGGYNEQFF.

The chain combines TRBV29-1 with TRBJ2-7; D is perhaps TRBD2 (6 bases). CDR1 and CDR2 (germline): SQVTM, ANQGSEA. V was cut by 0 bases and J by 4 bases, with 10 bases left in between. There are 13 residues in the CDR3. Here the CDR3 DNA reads TGCAGCGTTGAAGATGGAGGGAAGTACGAGCAGTACTTC. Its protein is CSVEDGGKYEQYF.

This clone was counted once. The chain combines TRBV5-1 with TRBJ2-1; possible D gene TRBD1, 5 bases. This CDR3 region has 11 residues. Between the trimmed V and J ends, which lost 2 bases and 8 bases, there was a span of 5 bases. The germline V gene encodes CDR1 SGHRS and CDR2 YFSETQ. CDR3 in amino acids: CASSFRDEQFF. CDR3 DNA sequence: TGCGCCAGCAGCTTCAGGGATGAGCAGTTCTTC.

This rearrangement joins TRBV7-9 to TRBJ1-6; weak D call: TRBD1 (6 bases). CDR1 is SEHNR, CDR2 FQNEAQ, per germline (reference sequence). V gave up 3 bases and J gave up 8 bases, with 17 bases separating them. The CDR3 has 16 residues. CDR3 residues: CASSLPTGTIHSPLHF. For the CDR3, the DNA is TGTGCCAGCAGCTTGCCAACAGGGACTATTCATTCACCCCTCCACTTT. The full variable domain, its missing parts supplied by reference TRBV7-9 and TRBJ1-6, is DTGVSQNPRHKITKRGQNVTFRCDPISEHNRLYWYRQTLGQGPEFLTYFQNEAQLEKSRLLSDRFSAERPKGSFSTLEIQRTEQGDSAMYLCASSLPTGTIHSPLHFGNGTRLTVT.

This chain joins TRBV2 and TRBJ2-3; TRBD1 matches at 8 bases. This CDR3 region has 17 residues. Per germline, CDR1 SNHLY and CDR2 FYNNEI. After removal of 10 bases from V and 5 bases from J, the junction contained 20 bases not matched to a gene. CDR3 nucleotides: TGTGCCAACGCCACAGAGTCGACAGGGGCGCTTAGAGATACGCAGTATTTT. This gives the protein CANATESTGALRDTQYF.

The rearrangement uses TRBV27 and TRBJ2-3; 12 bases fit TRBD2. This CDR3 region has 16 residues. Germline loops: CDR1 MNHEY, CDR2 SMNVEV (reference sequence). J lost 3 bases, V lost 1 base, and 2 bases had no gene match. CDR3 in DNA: TGTGCCAGCAGTTTATTGACTAGCGGGGGTACAGATACGCAGTATTTT. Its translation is CASSLLTSGGTDTQYF.

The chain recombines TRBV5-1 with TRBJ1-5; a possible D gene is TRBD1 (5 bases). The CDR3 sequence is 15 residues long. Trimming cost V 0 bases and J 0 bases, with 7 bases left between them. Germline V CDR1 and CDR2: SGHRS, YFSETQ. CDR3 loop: CASSLDDSSNQPQHF. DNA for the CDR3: TGCGCCAGCAGCTTGGACGACAGTAGCAATCAGCCCCAGCATTTT.

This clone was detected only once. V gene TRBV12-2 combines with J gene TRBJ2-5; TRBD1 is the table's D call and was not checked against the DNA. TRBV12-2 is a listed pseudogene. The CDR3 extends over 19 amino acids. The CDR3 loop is CASRLARARGRTGLETQYF. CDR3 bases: TGTGCAAGTCGCTTAGCCCGAGCACGCGGGCGGACAGGGTTAGAGACCCAGTACTTC.

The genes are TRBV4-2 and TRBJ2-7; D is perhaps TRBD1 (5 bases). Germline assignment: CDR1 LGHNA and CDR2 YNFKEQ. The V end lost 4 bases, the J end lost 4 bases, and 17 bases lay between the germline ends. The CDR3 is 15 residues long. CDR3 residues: CASSRSQDTRYEQYF. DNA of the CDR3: TGTGCCAGCAGCCGATCCCAGGACACGAGATACGAGCAGTACTTC.

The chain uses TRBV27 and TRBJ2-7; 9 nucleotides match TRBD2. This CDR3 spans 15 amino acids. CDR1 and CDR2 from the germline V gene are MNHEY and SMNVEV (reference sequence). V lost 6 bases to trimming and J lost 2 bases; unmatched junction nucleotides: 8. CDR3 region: CASSPKTSGAYEQYF. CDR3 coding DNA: TGTGCCAGCAGCCCAAAGACTAGCGGCGCCTACGAGCAGTACTTC.